These 25 T cell receptor beta chains were all obtained from the same sample, sequenced in a study of T cell responses to AZD1222 COVID-19 vaccine. The repertoire was sequenced with immunoSEQ multiplex PCR; TCRdb's copy has only in-frame clones and lacks some. This table holds just under 80,000 clones, roughly 90% found once. Sequenced here: peripheral blood, sampled 28 days after the second AZD1222 dose. All receptors come from an adult who received the AZD1222 COVID-19 vaccine.

V gene TRBV12-5 combines with J gene TRBJ2-2; a possible D gene is TRBD2 (6 bases). CDR3 length: 17 residues. CDR1 is LGHNT, CDR2 FRNRAP, per germline. Trimming left V 0 bases short and J 4 bases short, with 15 bases between. CDR3 nucleotide sequence: TGTGCTAGTGGTTTGGTAATGGGGGGAGTTAGCACCGGGGAGCTGTTTTTT. Translated, it gives CASGLVMGGVSTGELFF. Full variable domain (remainder filled in from reference TRBV12-5 and TRBJ2-2): DARVTQTPRHKVTEMGQEVTMRCQPILGHNTVFWYRQTMMQGLELLAYFRNRAPLDDSGMPKDRFSAEMPDATLATLKIQPSEPRDSAVYFCASGLVMGGVSTGELFFGEGSRLTVL.

This clone occurred a few times. V usage is TRBV4-1 and J usage is TRBJ1-5, with a weak D call TRBD1 (5 bases). V was pared by 5 bases and J by 0 bases, with 14 bases between. The germline gives CDR1 MGHRA, CDR2 YSYEKL. CDR3 size: 16 residues. The CDR3 loop reads CASSASSGVSNQPQHF. CDR3 bases: TGCGCCAGCAGCGCGAGCTCGGGGGTTAGCAATCAGCCCCAGCATTTT.

The chain links TRBV25-1 to TRBJ1-2, with TRBD1 identical over 9 bases. This CDR3 is built from 14 residues. Germline assignment: CDR1 MGHDK and CDR2 SYGVNS. V lost 4 bases to trimming and J lost 2 bases; unmatched junction nucleotides: 2. CDR3 sequence reads: CASSGTGANYGYTF. Written as DNA, the CDR3 is TGTGCCAGCAGTGGGACAGGGGCGAACTATGGCTACACCTTC.

The chain couples TRBV3-1 (or the pseudogene TRBV3-2) to TRBJ2-3; 8 nucleotides line up with TRBD2. V gave up 6 bases and J gave up 5 bases; unmatched junction bases: 13. The CDR3 spans 16 residues. The V gene's germline CDR1 is LGHDT and CDR2 YNNKEL (reference sequence). This CDR3 is CASRARAAGVVDTQYF. As DNA, the CDR3 is TGTGCCAGCAGGGCGCGGGCAGCGGGAGTGGTAGATACGCAGTATTTT.

The chain uses TRBV19 and TRBJ1-5, with D possibly being TRBD1 (5 bases). This CDR3 has 15 residues. Looked up from germline, CDR1 is LNHDA and CDR2 is SQIVND (reference sequence). Trimming removed 4 bases from V and 6 bases from J, with 16 bases in between. As DNA, the CDR3 is TGTGCCAGTAGTAGTGGGGCCCGGGGGAGTCAGCCCCAGCATTTT. Translation: CASSSGARGSQPQHF.

The chain employs TRBV2 and TRBJ2-2, with TRBD1 identical over 8 bases. The CDR3 loop spans 16 amino acids. With V trimmed by 7 bases and J by 2 bases, 9 bases remained unmatched. CDR1 and CDR2 from the germline V gene are SNHLY and FYNNEI. The CDR3: CASNTQGAFNTGELFF. The DNA for the CDR3 is TGTGCCAGCAATACCCAGGGGGCTTTTAACACCGGGGAGCTGTTTTTT.

The CDR3 loop reads CASSWGRGPTMNTEAFF. Written as DNA, the CDR3 is TGCGCCAGCAGCTGGGGGCGGGGGCCGACCATGAACACTGAAGCTTTCTTT. The chain has TRBV5-1 and TRBJ1-1, with a weak D call TRBD1 (6 bases). There are 17 residues in the CDR3. Trimming stripped 3 bases from V and 0 bases from J, with 18 bases between. CDR1 is SGHRS and CDR2 is YFSETQ in the germline V gene.

The V call is TRBV15, the J call TRBJ1-6, with TRBD1 matching 8 bases. Trimming cost V 2 bases and J 9 bases; bases outside gene matches: 6. Germline lookup yields CDR1 LNHNV and CDR2 YYDKDF (reference sequence). The CDR3 consists of 15 residues. CDR3 nucleotide sequence: TGTGCCACCAGCAGAAACGGACAGGGTCCTTCACCCCTCCACTTT. Translated, it gives CATSRNGQGPSPLHF.

The genes are TRBV6-1 and TRBJ1-4, with D possibly TRBD1 on 5 matching bases. This CDR3 comprises 17 residues. V was clipped by 4 bases and J by 6 bases, with 21 bases between them. Germline values: CDR1 MNHNS, CDR2 SASEGT. The CDR3 DNA reads TGTGCCAGCAGTGGAGGGGTCAGTTTTAGGCGGGATGAAAAACTGTTTTTT. Translating it yields CASSGGVSFRRDEKLFF.

The gene calls are TRBV2 and TRBJ2-7; no clear D. The V and J ends lost 7 bases and 3 bases respectively, with 10 bases between them. CDR1 is SNHLY and CDR2 is FYNNEI in the germline V gene. There are 12 residues in the CDR3. The DNA for the CDR3 is TGTGCCAGCACTGGGCAGTACTACGAGCAGTACTTC. Encoded protein: CASTGQYYEQYF.

This chain uses TRBV10-3 with TRBJ1-2; D is uncertain. The length of the CDR3 is 10 residues. Germline CDR1 is ENHRY and CDR2 is SYGVKD. Deletions cut 10 bases from V and 7 bases from J, with 10 bases between. In DNA form, the CDR3 reads TGTGCCACCATGGAGAGTGGCTACACCTTC. Protein sequence: CATMESGYTF.

The CDR3 reads CAWSKSSGSSETQYF. For the CDR3, the DNA is TGTGCCTGGTCTAAATCCAGCGGGAGTTCTGAGACCCAGTACTTC. The genes are TRBV30 and TRBJ2-5; 8 bases are a match to TRBD2. J lost 5 bases, V lost 5 bases, and 13 bases had no gene match. The CDR3 is made up of 15 amino acids. Germline assignment: CDR1 GTSNPN and CDR2 SVGIG (reference sequence).

This clone was found a few times. The V gene is TRBV19, the J gene TRBJ2-7; 12 bases fit TRBD2. The CDR3 sequence is 15 residues long. Per germline, CDR1 LNHDA and CDR2 SQIVND (reference sequence). After removal of 3 bases from V and 5 bases from J, the junction contained 5 bases not matched to a gene. As DNA, the CDR3 is TGTGCCAGTAGTATTACTAGCGGGAGGATCGACGAGCAGTACTTC. Translation: CASSITSGRIDEQYF.

The chain joins TRBV9 to TRBJ2-1; weak D call: TRBD2 (6 bases). The germline CDR1 and CDR2 sequences are SGDLS and YYNGEE. The V and J ends lost 3 bases and 4 bases respectively, with 14 bases between them. This CDR3 has 15 residues. The CDR3 DNA follows: TGTGCCAGCAGCGCCCGGGGACTTAATTACAATGAGCAGTTCTTC. Protein sequence: CASSARGLNYNEQFF.

V usage is TRBV5-1 and J usage is TRBJ1-1; D not certain. There are 13 residues in the CDR3. Trimming took off 4 bases at V and 0 bases at J, with 7 bases between the two ends. The germline V gene has CDR1 SGHRS and CDR2 YFSETQ. CDR3 loop: CASSPHLNTEAFF. CDR3 sequence (DNA): TGCGCCAGCAGCCCTCATCTGAACACTGAAGCTTTCTTT.

The J gene is TRBJ1-4, the V gene TRBV5-1; TRBD1 agrees at 9 bases. Germline V gene lookup returns CDR1 SGHRS and CDR2 YFSETQ. The CDR3 loop spans 15 amino acids. With V trimmed by 4 bases and J by 4 bases, 5 bases remained unmatched. CDR3 DNA: TGCGCCAGCAGCCCGAGACAGGGGGGTAATGAAAAACTGTTTTTT. It translates to CASSPRQGGNEKLFF.

The chain recombines TRBV7-9 with TRBJ2-1; 7 nucleotides match TRBD2. The germline V gene encodes CDR1 SEHNR and CDR2 FQNEAQ (reference sequence). The junction had 8 bases not matched to a gene; V was cut back by 0 bases and J by 6 bases. This CDR3 is 16 amino acids long. The CDR3 region is CASSLAWREWLNEQFF. The CDR3 DNA follows: TGTGCCAGCAGCTTAGCATGGCGGGAGTGGCTCAATGAGCAGTTCTTC.

V gene TRBV5-6 combines with J gene TRBJ2-4, with D hard to call. This CDR3 is built from 14 residues. V was cut by 4 bases and J by 8 bases, with 16 bases left in between. Germline CDR1 SGHDT, CDR2 YYEEEE. The CDR3 DNA reads TGTGCCAGCAGCCACCGTTTAGCAGAAGACATTCAGTACTTC. Amino acid sequence: CASSHRLAEDIQYF.

The genes are TRBV28 and TRBJ2-2; 9 nucleotides line up with TRBD1. The junction had 2 bases not matched to a gene; V was cut back by 6 bases and J by 0 bases. Germline CDR1 MDHEN, CDR2 SYDVKM. CDR3 size: 15 residues. CDR3 loop: CASRRQGANTGELFF. The CDR3 DNA follows: TGTGCCAGCAGGAGACAGGGGGCGAACACCGGGGAGCTGTTTTTT.

The gene calls are TRBV5-1 and TRBJ1-5; TRBD1 agrees at 10 bases. This CDR3 is built from 18 residues. Germline CDR1 SGHRS, CDR2 YFSETQ. Trimming at V came to 0 bases and at J to 0 bases, leaving 6 bases not matched to a gene. The CDR3 region is CASSLGPGTGDSNQPQHF. The CDR3 nucleotides read TGCGCCAGCAGCTTGGGCCCCGGGACAGGGGATAGCAATCAGCCCCAGCATTTT. Supplemented by reference TRBV5-1 and TRBJ1-5, the full variable domain reads KAGVTQTPRYLIKTRGQQVTLSCSPISGHRSVSWYQQTPGQGLQFLFEYFSETQRNKGNFPGRFSGRQFSNSRSEMNVSTLELGDSALYLCASSLGPGTGDSNQPQHFGDGTRLSIL.

This chain connects TRBV7-6 to TRBJ1-1, with 9 bases fitting TRBD1. This CDR3 is built from 17 residues. Germline V gene lookup returns CDR1 SGHVS and CDR2 FNYEAQ. Trimming removed 2 bases from V and 6 bases from J; junction bases left unmatched: 13. The CDR3 nucleotides are TGTGCCAGCAGCTTAAACCCCTCGATACAGGGGGCATCTGAAGCTTTCTTT. This encodes CASSLNPSIQGASEAFF.

V usage is TRBV25-1 and J usage is TRBJ1-6; no definite D call. Deletions cut 1 base from V and 7 bases from J, with 8 bases between. The V gene's germline CDR1 is MGHDK and CDR2 SYGVNS. This CDR3 comprises 14 residues. Here the CDR3 DNA reads TGTGCCAGCAGTGAATTCGACGGCAATTCACCCCTCCACTTT. Translation gives CASSEFDGNSPLHF. Combining the CDR3 with reference TRBV25-1 and TRBJ1-6 gives the whole variable domain EADIYQTPRYLVIGTGKKITLECSQTMGHDKMYWYQQDPGMELHLIHYSYGVNSTEKGDLSSESTVSRIRTEHFPLTLESARPSHTSQYLCASSEFDGNSPLHFGNGTRLTVT.

The V gene is TRBV30, the J gene TRBJ1-3, with unresolved D. The CDR3 spans 13 residues. V was shortened by 1 base and J by 1 base, with 5 bases between the two germline ends. CDR1 and CDR2 from the germline V gene are GTSNPN and SVGIG (reference sequence). CDR3 nucleotides: TGTGCCTGGAGTGCACAGTCTGGAAACACCATATATTTT. Its translation: CAWSAQSGNTIYF. Drawing the rest from reference TRBV30 and TRBJ1-3, the complete variable domain is SQTIHQWPATLVQPVGSPLSLECTVEGTSNPNLYWYRQAAGRGLQLLFYSVGIGQISSEVPQNLSASRPQDRQFILSSKKLLLSDSGFYLCAWSAQSGNTIYFGEGSWLTVV.

The chain carries TRBV27 and TRBJ1-4; D is unresolved. Trimming took off 6 bases at V and 7 bases at J, with 12 bases between the two ends. CDR1 and CDR2 from the germline V gene are MNHEY and SMNVEV (reference sequence). The CDR3 is 13 amino acids. CDR3 loop: CASRVTWGEKLFF. CDR3 bases: TGTGCCAGCAGGGTAACGTGGGGTGAAAAACTGTTTTTT.

Turning to this clone: One end of the junction varies from germline; a read error may be responsible. V gene TRBV19 combines with J gene TRBJ1-5; 9 bases agree with TRBD1. Germline assignment: CDR1 LNHDA and CDR2 SQIVND (reference sequence). The CDR3 totals 11 residues. The CDR3 nucleotides are TGCCCGGGACAGGGTTTGGGTGACCAGCATTTT. This gives the protein CPGQGLGDQHF.